The 23 T cell receptor beta chains below were found in one sample sequenced in a study of beta chain features in type 1 diabetes. Expressed TCRB transcripts got sequenced, as all isolated RNA was reverse transcribed. Data came from immunoSEQ multiplex PCR; TCRdb stores just in-frame clones and leaves some out. The data show approximately 250,000 clones, with about 10% seen just once and about 0.037% held by the top ten. The specimen was naive CD4+ T cells from blood. The receptors come from a woman between 18 and 29 years old in good health.

The chain combines TRBV7-8 with TRBJ1-5; 9 bases are shared with TRBD1. Looked up from germline, CDR1 is SGHVS and CDR2 is FQNEAQ. The CDR3 sequence is 15 residues long. V dropped 4 bases and J dropped 7; count of bases not matched to a gene: 8. The CDR3 coding sequence is TGTGCCAGCAGCTCGGGACAGGGTGGTTCCCAGCCCCAGCATTTT. Its protein is CASSSGQGGSQPQHF.

This clone was seen more than once but under ten times. The genes are TRBV10-3 and TRBJ2-7; possible D gene TRBD2, 6 bases. V was trimmed by 6 bases and J by 5 bases, leaving 11 bases between them. Germline V lookup: CDR1 ENHRY, CDR2 SYGVKD. The CDR3 has 12 residues. The CDR3 nucleotides read TGTGCCATCAGGCGAGCGGGCAACGAGCAGTACTTC. Its protein product is CAIRRAGNEQYF.

This clone was seen a handful of times. The gene calls are TRBV2 and TRBJ1-5, with 7 positions matching TRBD1. V lost 9 bases and J lost 3; bases outside the gene matches: 11. Germline lookup yields CDR1 SNHLY and CDR2 FYNNEI. The CDR3 extends over 15 amino acids. DNA of the CDR3: TGTGCCAGTAGAGATGGGACAGTCCTCAATCAGCCCCAGCATTTT. Protein product: CASRDGTVLNQPQHF.

This chain joins TRBV15 and TRBJ1-5, with 9 bases that match TRBD1. CDR3 size: 18 residues. The trim removed 2 bases at V and 4 bases at J, leaving 12 bases unmatched. CDR1 and CDR2 (germline): LNHNV, YYDKDF (reference sequence). The CDR3 coding sequence is TGTGCCACCAGCAGATCGGGGACAGGGAAAACCGGGAATCAGCCCCAGCATTTT. It is translated as CATSRSGTGKTGNQPQHF.

This chain links TRBV5-1 with TRBJ1-2; 7 bases fit TRBD1. The J segment lost 3 bases and the V segment lost 4 bases, leaving 6 bases of the junction unmatched. The CDR3 has 14 residues. Germline V gene sequence: CDR1 SGHRS, CDR2 YFSETQ. CDR3 sequence reads: CASSHRDRDYGYTF. CDR3 bases: TGCGCCAGCAGCCACCGGGACAGAGACTATGGCTACACCTTC.

CDR3 amino acids: CASSLISGDTQYF. The CDR3 DNA sequence: TGTGCCAGCAGCTTAATTTCCGGAGATACGCAGTATTTT. V usage is TRBV7-2 and J usage is TRBJ2-3; no firm D call. Germline loops: CDR1 SGHTA, CDR2 FQGNSA. The CDR3 totals 13 residues. V was clipped by 2 bases and J by 5 bases, with 8 bases between them. Filled out from reference TRBV7-2 and TRBJ2-3, the complete variable domain reads GAGVSQSPSNKVTEKGKDVELRCDPISGHTALYWYRQSLGQGLEFLIYFQGNSAPDKSGLPSDRFSAERTGGSVSTLTIQRTQQEDSAVYLCASSLISGDTQYFGPGTRLTVL.

This rearrangement joins TRBV27 to TRBJ2-1; the match to TRBD2 covers 10 bases. The CDR3 runs to 16 residues. V was clipped by 6 bases and J by 8 bases; unmatched bases: 13. Germline V gene lookup returns CDR1 MNHEY and CDR2 SMNVEV (reference sequence). The CDR3 bases are TGTGCCAGCAGCCTCCCCGCTAGCGGGAGATTTCATGAGCAGTTCTTC. It specifies CASSLPASGRFHEQFF.

This chain uses TRBV30 with TRBJ1-2; 9 bases agree with TRBD1. V shed 1 base and J 4 bases; nucleotides not matched to a gene: 4. CDR3 size: 14 residues. Germline V CDR1 and CDR2: GTSNPN, SVGIG (reference sequence). The CDR3 is CAWSGRQGGYGYTF. DNA of the CDR3: TGTGCCTGGAGTGGTCGACAGGGGGGCTATGGCTACACCTTC.

This clone was counted a few times. The chain joins TRBV6-1 to TRBJ1-1, with TRBD1 as a possible D gene (5 bases). The CDR3 spans 14 residues. Between the trimmed V and J ends, which lost 0 bases and 3 bases, there was a span of 8 bases. CDR1 and CDR2 (germline): MNHNS, SASEGT. CDR3: CASSEARAYTEAFF. As DNA, the CDR3 is TGTGCCAGCAGTGAAGCCAGGGCATACACTGAAGCTTTCTTT.

This clone was counted between two and nine times. The chain carries TRBV5-1 and TRBJ2-2; D possibly corresponds to TRBD2 (5 bases). V lost 1 base to trimming and J lost 4 bases, with 8 bases between them. This CDR3 has 14 residues. The germline V gene encodes CDR1 SGHRS and CDR2 YFSETQ. CDR3 sequence (DNA): TGCGCCAGCAGCTTGAACGGAGGCACCGGGGAGCTGTTTTTT. This encodes CASSLNGGTGELFF.

The chain joins TRBV5-4 to TRBJ1-1; 9 bases map to TRBD1. The length of the CDR3 is 14 residues. The ends lost 4 bases at V and 4 bases at J; junction bases unmatched: 5. CDR1 and CDR2 from the germline V gene are SGHNT and YYREEE (reference sequence). CDR3 protein: CASSLRDRVTEAFF. DNA for the CDR3: TGTGCCAGCAGCCTCCGGGACAGGGTCACTGAAGCTTTCTTT. Combining the CDR3 with reference TRBV5-4 and TRBJ1-1 gives the whole variable domain ETGVTQSPTHLIKTRGQQVTLRCSSQSGHNTVSWYQQALGQGPQFIFQYYREEENGRGNFPPRFSGLQFPNYSSELNVNALELDDSALYLCASSLRDRVTEAFFGQGTRLTVV.

This chain links TRBV25-1 with TRBJ2-5, with D possibly being TRBD2 (5 bases). The CDR3 runs 11 residues. CDR1 is MGHDK and CDR2 is SYGVNS in the germline V gene. V lost 7 bases and J 4 bases, leaving 7 bases between the germline ends. In nucleotides, the CDR3 is TGTGCCAGCATGGAGGTAGAGACCCAGTACTTC. This codes for CASMEVETQYF.

The CDR3 DNA reads as TGTGCCAGCAGCGTAGGTCCTAGCGAGTCGTACACAGATACGCAGTATTTT. Encoded protein: CASSVGPSESYTDTQYF. The chain employs TRBV9 and TRBJ2-3, with a possible D match to TRBD2 (6 bases). Germline V gene lookup returns CDR1 SGDLS and CDR2 YYNGEE. The V end lost 0 bases, the J end lost 2 bases, and 16 bases lay between the germline ends. The CDR3 runs to 17 residues.

This clone appeared a few times. The gene calls are TRBV30 and TRBJ2-2, with 9 bases matching TRBD2. Per germline, CDR1 GTSNPN and CDR2 SVGIG (reference sequence). CDR3 length: 15 residues. V was clipped by 1 base and J by 7 bases; unmatched bases: 7. In nucleotides, the CDR3 is TGTGCCTGGAGTGGTTTAGCGGGAGTAATCGGGGAGCTGTTTTTT. It is translated as CAWSGLAGVIGELFF.

This clone has just a few counts. CDR3: CASRHLTRDTEAFF. The CDR3 DNA reads TGTGCCAGCAGACATCTCACTAGGGACACTGAAGCTTTCTTT. The chain couples TRBV6-5 to TRBJ1-1; no reliable D call. CDR3 length: 14 amino acids. Germline V gene data show CDR1 as MNHEY and CDR2 as SVGAGI. Trimming left V 6 bases short and J 3 bases short, with 14 bases between.

The chain couples TRBV6-5 to TRBJ1-5, with a possible D match to TRBD1 (5 bases). V was trimmed by 6 bases and J by 5 bases, leaving 14 bases between them. The CDR3 is made up of 14 amino acids. Per germline, CDR1 MNHEY and CDR2 SVGAGI. CDR3 in amino acids: CASRQTASYQPQHF. CDR3 in DNA: TGTGCCAGCAGACAGACAGCTTCCTATCAGCCCCAGCATTTT.

The chain combines TRBV5-1 with TRBJ2-3, with 9 bases lining up with TRBD1. The J segment lost 5 bases and the V segment lost 4 bases, leaving 11 bases of the junction unmatched. The CDR3 consists of 16 residues. In germline, CDR1 is SGHRS, CDR2 YFSETQ. CDR3 sequence: CASSPPGTGYIDTQYF. In nucleotides, the CDR3 is TGCGCCAGCAGCCCCCCCGGGACAGGGTATATAGATACGCAGTATTTT.

The J gene is TRBJ2-1, the V gene TRBV5-1; 7 bases fit TRBD1. The CDR3 is made up of 15 amino acids. V dropped 4 bases and J dropped 0; count of bases not matched to a gene: 4. Germline loops: CDR1 SGHRS, CDR2 YFSETQ. The CDR3 here is CASSRGTDSYNEQFF. The CDR3 coding sequence is TGCGCCAGCAGCCGAGGGACAGACTCCTACAATGAGCAGTTCTTC.

V and J are TRBV19 and TRBJ2-2; D perhaps matches TRBD2 (5 bases). CDR3 length equals 14 residues. Trimming left V 0 bases short and J 5 bases short, with 7 bases between. The germline V gene has CDR1 LNHDA and CDR2 SQIVND (reference sequence). The CDR3 sequence is CASSIDRGTGELFF. The CDR3 DNA reads TGTGCCAGTAGTATAGATCGGGGAACCGGGGAGCTGTTTTTT.

The chain couples TRBV2 to TRBJ1-2; D may be TRBD1 (6 bases). CDR1 and CDR2 (germline): SNHLY, FYNNEI. V was clipped by 2 bases and J by 3 bases, with 7 bases between them. This CDR3 has 13 amino acids. The CDR3 reads CASSEQGYYGYTF. As DNA, the CDR3 is TGTGCCAGCAGTGAACAGGGGTACTATGGCTACACCTTC.

This clone has more than one count but fewer than ten. This specimen includes other DNA sequences encoding the same CDR3. The chain couples TRBV18 to TRBJ1-2, with 9 bases aligning to TRBD1. Trimming cost V 4 bases and J 2 bases; bases outside gene matches: 2. CDR3 length equals 14 residues. Germline V gene data show CDR1 as KGHSH and CDR2 as LQKENI. CDR3 in amino acids: CASSQGTGNYGYTF. CDR3 DNA: TGTGCCAGCTCACAAGGGACAGGGAACTATGGCTACACCTTC.

In this sample, this clone turned up a few times. The chain joins TRBV6-1 to TRBJ1-4; D ambiguous. Germline lookup yields CDR1 MNHNS and CDR2 SASEGT. The V gene lost 4 bases and the J gene lost 0 bases, with 6 bases spanning the gap. This CDR3 region has 14 residues. The DNA for the CDR3 is TGTGCCAGCAGTGTGCGGGCAACTAATGAAAAACTGTTTTTT. Translated, it gives CASSVRATNEKLFF.

This chain connects TRBV5-1 to TRBJ1-3; tentatively, D is TRBD1 (5 bases). The CDR3 totals 15 residues. Germline lookup yields CDR1 SGHRS and CDR2 YFSETQ. V lost 4 bases, J lost 2 bases, and 13 bases lay in between. The CDR3 protein is CASSPIMGPGNTIYF. The DNA for the CDR3 is TGCGCCAGCAGCCCAATCATGGGGCCTGGAAACACCATATATTTT.